This T cell receptor (beta chain) emerged from a study of blood T cell repertoires in COVID-19. The overall study: The origin of the acute and convalescent COVID-19 samples was the United States, Italy and Spain. Sample material is recorded as cDNA or gDNA derived from T cells, B-cell-depleted T cells, or PBMCs.

CDR1 and CDR2 (germline): SNHLY, FYNNEI. V lost 4 bases, J lost 7 bases, and 13 bases lay in between. The length of the CDR3 is 13 residues. The repertoire was sequenced with immunoSEQ multiplex PCR; TCRdb's copy has only in-frame clones and lacks some. In the table there are some 240,000 clones, 65% to 90% of which are singletons. The Seattle patients, enrolled during active infection, were followed longitudinally. This TCR was recovered from a woman aged 70-85 years with COVID-19, enrolled during active disease. This chain joins TRBV2 and TRBJ1-2; TRBD1 is a possible D gene (6 bases). Sequences were obtained from peripheral blood. This CDR3 reads CASSAAGVGGYTF. Written as DNA, the CDR3 is TGTGCCAGCAGTGCGGCAGGGGTAGGTGGCTACACCTTC.